The 9 T cell receptor beta chains reported below all come from one sample, sequenced in a study of CD8 T cells in ankylosing spondylitis. TCRdb reprocessed the 5' RACE reads with MiXCR, giving one entry per CDR3 protein. The sample contains some 150,000 distinct CDR3 sequences, roughly an eighth of which appear only once. The sequenced material came from blood, either unsorted or a sorted T cell fraction (not recorded which). The receptors shown here come from a female donor with ankylosing spondylitis or in good health (not recorded which).

This clonotype was recorded many times. This chain joins TRBV6-1 and TRBJ1-1, with a possible D match to TRBD1 (5 bases). The germline V gene encodes CDR1 MNHNS and CDR2 SASEGT. Trimming left V 0 bases short and J 1 base short, with 9 bases between. The CDR3 is made up of 15 amino acids. DNA for the CDR3: TGTGCCAGCAGTGAAGCGGGACGTAGGAACACTGAAGCTTTCTTT. Translating gives CASSEAGRRNTEAFF.

This clonotype was observed at least ten times. V usage is TRBV7-2 and J usage is TRBJ2-1, with 13 bases identical to TRBD2. Germline V gene data show CDR1 as SGHTA and CDR2 as FQGNSA. Germline trimming cut 3 bases from V and 4 bases from J; bases unmatched to any gene: 3. The CDR3 sequence is 16 residues long. DNA for the CDR3: TGTGCCAGCAGCTTGGAACTAGCGGGGGGGTACAATGAGCAGTTCTTC. Translating it yields CASSLELAGGYNEQFF.

In this sample, this clonotype turned up many times. The chain uses TRBV19 and TRBJ1-5, with 7 bases fitting TRBD1. The CDR3 consists of 15 residues. V gave up 6 bases and J gave up 4 bases; unmatched junction bases: 9. Germline CDR1 is LNHDA and CDR2 is SQIVND (reference sequence). The CDR3 is CASSPPGTANQPQHF. The CDR3 region has the DNA TGTGCCAGTAGCCCGCCGGGGACAGCAAATCAGCCCCAGCATTTT.

This clonotype has only a few counts. The rearrangement uses TRBV11-3 and TRBJ2-7, with D possibly called TRBD1 or TRBD2 (6 bases each). The germline V gene has CDR1 SGHNT and CDR2 YENEEA. The length of the CDR3 is 13 residues. Trimming took 8 bases from V and 6 from J, leaving 17 bases between them. This CDR3 reads CASGGPSSLEQYF. The CDR3 DNA follows: TGTGCCAGCGGGGGGCCGTCAAGTCTCGAGCAGTACTTC.

This clonotype appeared once. A much more abundant neighbour one base away suggests this may be a read error. The chain combines TRBV11-3 with TRBJ2-7, with a tentative D call TRBD1 (5 bases). CDR3 length: 15 residues. V lost 6 bases to trimming and J lost 5 bases, with 20 bases between them. Germline assignment: CDR1 SGHNT and CDR2 YENEEA. The CDR3 DNA is TGTGCCAGCAGAAAGGAAGGGGCAGGGCGGAACGAGCAGTACTTC. Amino acids: CASRKEGAGRNEQYF.

This clonotype was counted ten times or more. J is TRBJ1-1 and V is TRBV5-1; 7 positions agree with TRBD1. Germline lookup yields CDR1 SGHRS and CDR2 YFSETQ. The CDR3 is 17 amino acids. Germline trimming cut 1 base from V and 4 bases from J; bases unmatched to any gene: 13. In DNA, the CDR3 is TGCGCCAGCAGCTTGTTTATAGGGGGCGAGGGTGGCACTGAAGCTTTCTTT. It yields the protein CASSLFIGGEGGTEAFF.

This clonotype came up many times. The rearrangement links TRBV5-4 to TRBJ2-1; 7 bases match TRBD2. The CDR3 is made up of 14 amino acids. From germline, CDR1 is SGHNT and CDR2 YYREEE (reference sequence). The V segment lost 0 bases and the J segment 10 bases; nucleotides outside the gene matches: 7. The CDR3: CASSLAWEGAEQFF. CDR3 sequence (DNA): TGTGCCAGCAGCTTGGCCTGGGAGGGAGCCGAGCAGTTCTTC.

This clonotype was observed many times. J is TRBJ1-4 and V is TRBV12-3 or TRBV12-4; D is undetermined. Between the trimmed V and J ends, which lost 6 bases and 0 bases, there was a span of 11 bases. The CDR3 spans 15 residues. The CDR3 reads CASSRTEATNEKLFF. In DNA, the CDR3 is TGTGCCAGCAGCAGAACAGAGGCAACTAATGAAAAACTGTTTTTT.

In the case of this clonotype: This may arise from a read error, as a much more abundant clone is one base away. This rearrangement joins TRBV5-6 to TRBJ2-3; D gene ambiguous. Germline CDR1 reads SGHDT; CDR2 reads YYEEEE. The CDR3 length is 15 residues. CDR3 nucleotides: TGTGCCAGCAGCTTGGGACCTAACCTTGGAGATTCGCAGTATTTT. It translates to CASSLGPNLGDSQYF. Drawing the rest from reference TRBV5-6 and TRBJ2-3, the complete variable domain is DAGVTQSPTHLIKTRGQQVTLRCSPKSGHDTVSWYQQALGQGPQFIFQYYEEEERQRGNFPDRFSGHQFPNYSSELNVNALLLGDSALYLCASSLGPNLGDSQYFGPGTRLTVL.